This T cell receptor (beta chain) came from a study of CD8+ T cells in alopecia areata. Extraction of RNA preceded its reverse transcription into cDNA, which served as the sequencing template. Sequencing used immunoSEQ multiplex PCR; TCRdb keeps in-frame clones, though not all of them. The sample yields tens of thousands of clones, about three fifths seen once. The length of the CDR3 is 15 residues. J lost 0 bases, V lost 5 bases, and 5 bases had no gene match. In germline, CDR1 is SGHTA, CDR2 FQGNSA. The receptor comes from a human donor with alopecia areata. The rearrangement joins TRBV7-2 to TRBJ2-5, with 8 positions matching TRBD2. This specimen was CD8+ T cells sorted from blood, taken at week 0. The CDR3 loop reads CASSQPSGYQETQYF. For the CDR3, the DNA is TGTGCCAGCAGCCAGCCTAGCGGGTACCAAGAGACCCAGTACTTC.